This entry is about one TCR beta chain. Its target is unknown. The data stem from a study of T cell responses to AZD1222 COVID-19 vaccine. Study background: Samples with a second dose at about 4 or about 12 weeks were pooled together. Study-level points and caveats: Only a handful of AZD1222 recipients tested seropositive at baseline. Nearly half of unique spike-specific TCRs reportedly avoided B.1.351 and B.1.1.7 mutated regions.

The V gene end was trimmed by 3 bases and the J gene end by 6 bases; junction bases not matched to a gene: 4. Germline CDR1 is SNHLY and CDR2 is FYNNEI. The CDR3 is made up of 14 amino acids. The data were produced by immunoSEQ multiplex PCR, yet TCRdb's version contains in-frame clones alone and is incomplete. The sample records around 140,000 clones, 90% being singletons. This TCR was sampled from an adult in good health. The sequencing here drew on peripheral blood, taken on day 0 of AZD1222 vaccination. V usage is TRBV2 and J usage is TRBJ1-5; 8 bases are a match to TRBD1. This CDR3 reads CASSEGDRSQPQHF. The CDR3 nucleotides read TGTGCCAGCAGTGAGGGGGACAGGAGTCAGCCCCAGCATTTT.